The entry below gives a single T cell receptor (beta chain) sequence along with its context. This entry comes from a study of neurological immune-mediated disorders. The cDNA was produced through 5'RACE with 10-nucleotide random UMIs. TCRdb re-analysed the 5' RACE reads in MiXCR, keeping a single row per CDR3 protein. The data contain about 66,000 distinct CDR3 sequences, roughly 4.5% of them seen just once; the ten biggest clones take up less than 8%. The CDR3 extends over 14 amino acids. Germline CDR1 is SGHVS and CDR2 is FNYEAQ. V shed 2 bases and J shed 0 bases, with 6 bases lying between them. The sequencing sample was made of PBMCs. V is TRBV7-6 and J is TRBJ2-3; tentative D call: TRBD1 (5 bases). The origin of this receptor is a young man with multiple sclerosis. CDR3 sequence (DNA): TGTGCCAGCAGCTTAAGACAGAGCACAGATACGCAGTATTTT. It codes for CASSLRQSTDTQYF.